This TCR beta chain came from a study of spatial heterogeneity in lung cancer. The CDR3 has 15 amino acids. Germline CDR1 is PRHDT and CDR2 is FYEKMQ (reference sequence). V dropped 5 bases and J dropped 10 bases, with 20 bases sitting between them. Time point indicated: sample taken at primary tumor resection. Tumor, nontumor lung or frozen PBMC supplied whole RNA that was sequenced unsorted. The donors comprised 60 to 80 untreated early-stage non-small cell lung cancer patients. This clonotype was counted at least ten times. Its target is not known. TCRdb fed the 5' RACE reads into MiXCR, producing one record per CDR3 protein. The sample lists 8,500 to 13,000 distinct CDR3 sequences, 8.5% to 9.5% occurring once. Notes on the study in general: In blood, ubiquitous expanded tumor TCRs appeared more at resection than follow-up.

This sequence originates from a male donor with early-stage non-small cell lung cancer. The J gene is TRBJ1-4, the V gene TRBV13, with a weak D call TRBD1 (6 bases). The sequencing here drew on PBMCs, taken at surgery. The CDR3 sequence is CASSPRPGGGGKLFF. CDR3 DNA sequence: TGTGCCAGCAGCCCGAGACCCGGAGGGGGAGGAAAACTGTTTTTT.